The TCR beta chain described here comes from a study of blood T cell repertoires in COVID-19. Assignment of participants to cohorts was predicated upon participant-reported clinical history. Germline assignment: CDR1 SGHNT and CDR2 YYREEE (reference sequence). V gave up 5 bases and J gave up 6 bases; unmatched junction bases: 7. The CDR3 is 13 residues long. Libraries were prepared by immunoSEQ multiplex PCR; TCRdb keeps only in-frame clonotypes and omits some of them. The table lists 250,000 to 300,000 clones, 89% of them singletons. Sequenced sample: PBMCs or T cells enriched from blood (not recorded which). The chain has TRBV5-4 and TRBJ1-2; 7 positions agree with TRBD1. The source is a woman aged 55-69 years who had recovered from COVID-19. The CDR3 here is CASSLDRAHGYTF. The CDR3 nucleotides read TGTGCCAGCAGTCTCGACAGGGCCCATGGCTACACCTTC.